The TCR beta chain described here comes from a study of T cell repertoires in cytomegalovirus infection. This CDR3 is built from 15 residues. Unmatched junction bases numbered 7, after V lost 3 bases and J lost 5 bases. Germline V gene data show CDR1 as SGHRS and CDR2 as YFSETQ. Comment on this clonotype: Its cognate antigen is unknown.

Each CDR3 protein gets one entry after TCRdb re-called the reads with MiXCR. The sample has 150,000 to 200,000 distinct CDR3 sequences, around 20% seen once; the top ten hold 2.5% to 3%. Study results and caveats: The response measured ex vivo was dominated by TCR beta clonotypes (HLA-C-restricted and CMV-specific).

The chain recombines TRBV5-1 with TRBJ2-2, with 7 bases that match TRBD1. This sequence originates from a human donor in good health (CMV status not recorded). Some clones in this sample may be carry-over from other donors' samples. Sequencing was performed on PBMCs. CDR3 nucleotides: TGCGCCAGCAGCTCGTCGACAGGGACGACCGGGGAGCTGTTTTTT. This sequence encodes CASSSSTGTTGELFF. The variable domain in full, completed from reference TRBV5-1 and TRBJ2-2, reads KAGVTQTPRYLIKTRGQQVTLSCSPISGHRSVSWYQQTPGQGLQFLFEYFSETQRNKGNFPGRFSGRQFSNSRSEMNVSTLELGDSALYLCASSSSTGTTGELFFGEGSRLTVL.